This T cell receptor (beta chain) was identified in a study of cytomegalovirus exposure and HLA in healthy donors. Points from the study as a whole: Confirmation was obtained in vitro that three CMV-associated chains are specific for CMV antigens.

Data came from immunoSEQ multiplex PCR; TCRdb stores just in-frame clones and leaves some out. The data show about 130,000 clones, with roughly nine tenths seen just once and approximately 9.2% held by the top ten. Worth noting for this clone: No antigen is known for it.

This receptor was taken from a woman younger than 30 in good health and CMV-seropositive. The sample comprised PBMCs.

CDR3 protein: CASSVTGAALQETQYF. Here the CDR3 DNA reads TGTGCCAGCAGCGTAACTGGGGCAGCCCTCCAAGAGACCCAGTACTTC. The J gene is TRBJ2-5, the V gene TRBV5-4; D might be TRBD1 (5 bases). The CDR3 loop spans 16 amino acids. CDR1 and CDR2 (germline): SGHNT, YYREEE (reference sequence). Trimming took 4 bases from V and 1 from J, leaving 17 bases between them.